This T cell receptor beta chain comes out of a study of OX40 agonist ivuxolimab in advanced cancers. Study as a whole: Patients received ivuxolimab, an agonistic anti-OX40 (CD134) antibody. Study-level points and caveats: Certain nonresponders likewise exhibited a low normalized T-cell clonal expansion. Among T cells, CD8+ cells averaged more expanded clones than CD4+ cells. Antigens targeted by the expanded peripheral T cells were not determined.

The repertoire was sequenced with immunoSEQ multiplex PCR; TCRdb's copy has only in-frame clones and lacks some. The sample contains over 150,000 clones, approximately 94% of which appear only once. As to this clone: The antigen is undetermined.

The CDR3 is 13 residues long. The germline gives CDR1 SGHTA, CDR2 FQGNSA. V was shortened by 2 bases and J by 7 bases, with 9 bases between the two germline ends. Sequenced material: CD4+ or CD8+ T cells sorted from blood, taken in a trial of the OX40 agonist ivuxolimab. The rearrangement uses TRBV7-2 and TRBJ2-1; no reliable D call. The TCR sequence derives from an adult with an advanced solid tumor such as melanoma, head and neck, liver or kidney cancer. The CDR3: CASSLILGNEQFF. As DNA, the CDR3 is TGTGCCAGCAGCTTAATTCTGGGGAATGAGCAGTTCTTC.